This TCR beta chain derives from a study of cytomegalovirus exposure and HLA in healthy donors. A remark on this clone: The antigen remains undetermined.

This CDR3 has 14 amino acids. The germline V gene has CDR1 SGHRS and CDR2 YFSETQ. V was shortened by 0 bases and J by 4 bases, with 8 bases between the two germline ends. Clones were sequenced by immunoSEQ multiplex PCR, and TCRdb holds only the in-frame ones, with some missing. Among 160,000 or so clones listed, more than 70% were seen once. Findings and caveats of the study: For cytomegalovirus status, the classifier reportedly gave diagnoses with high specificity and sensitivity.

The sequence came from a man in his late teens or twenties in good health and CMV-seronegative. The chain couples TRBV5-1 to TRBJ2-1; no reliable D call. Sequencing was performed on PBMCs. The CDR3 bases are TGCGCCAGCAGCTTGGCCCTAGAATACAATGAGCAGTTCTTC. Translated, it gives CASSLALEYNEQFF.